The text below deals with one T cell receptor (beta chain). Its antigen is still unknown. The data were taken from a study of T cells in Graves' hyperthyroidism and ophthalmopathy. Graves' hyperthyroidism showing no ophthalmopathy progression within 18 months was considered stable. Patients between 18 and 65 years old had hyperthyroidism, newly diagnosed and lasting under 2 months. Exclusion followed for patients with uncontrolled infection, other autoimmune disease, pregnancy or lactation. Using RNA transcripts as the source, TCR beta CDR3 regions were amplified. The TCR CDR3 was amplified in a first-round RT-PCR using the HTBI primer set. TCRdb analysed the multiplex PCR reads with MiXCR anew, one entry per CDR3 protein. The table shows about 350,000 distinct CDR3 sequences, with approximately 15% occurring only once. Trimming shortened V by 2 bases and J by 2 bases, and 10 bases separated the two germline ends. CDR1 is SGHTA, CDR2 FQGTGA, per germline. The CDR3 sequence is 15 residues long.

Study results and caveats: Most clonotypes that expanded in the thyroid above 0.001 also showed up in blood.

The clonotype was recovered from a woman aged 25 to 39 with Graves' hyperthyroidism. Material: blood. The J gene is TRBJ2-1, the V gene TRBV7-3; D is perhaps TRBD1 (6 bases). The CDR3 bases are TGTGCCAGCAGCTTATCAGGGGTGGCCTACAATGAGCAGTTCTTC. Protein sequence: CASSLSGVAYNEQFF.